This TCR beta chain appears in the sequencing data of a study of cytomegalovirus exposure and HLA in healthy donors (dated by TCRdb to about 2017). Context from the whole study: In an earlier analysis of under 750 of the donors, under 300 Gb of sequence data and 117 million unique TCR beta sequences from about 179 million T cells were reported. Approximately 310 gigabases of sequencing data and about 92 million unique TCR sequences made up an early release that covered several hundred HLA-typed donors. Of the roughly 400 genotyped donors, 70% to 90% were placed in the genetic ancestry cluster associated with self-reported Caucasian donors. The study was designed to test whether signatures of past pathogen exposure could be identified by cataloging public T cell receptors. The study used immunosequencing to profile the T cell repertoires of around 600 subjects and linked those repertoires to cytomegalovirus serostatus. Besides the first cohort of 500 to 700 subjects, a separate validation cohort made up of 120 or so different subjects was used. High-throughput TCR immunosequencing, statistical association of individual TCRs with disease status, and machine learning were combined to predict cytomegalovirus infection status. A later analysis re-examined previously published TCR beta repertoires from just over 650 donors and added high-resolution HLA genotyping to investigate patterns of TCR occurrence. The later analysis used no new phenotypic data to find candidate immune exposures, relying instead on TCR beta sequences and their occurrence across donors. An earlier analysis of nearly 600 of the donors applied high-throughput TCR beta sequencing to assess whether each TCR beta V gene segment acted as functional or pseudogenic. Donor age, sex, ethnicity and CMV serostatus were compiled together with the repertoire data. Genome-wide SNP genotypes for about 65% of the 666 donors were used in a later genetic analysis, which treated that subset as a discovery cohort. All discovery cohort repertoires had been generated on a single sequencing platform. HLA typing included class I and class II loci at four-digit resolution. Typing coverage varied by locus: 629-630 donors for A, B, C, DRB1 and DQB1; around 560 for DQA1; around 570 for DPA1; 450 to 480 for DPB1. Several DR-DQ haplotypes were treated as single units for association and clustering because of strong linkage in the cohort. Across 398 genotyped donors of the cohort, an average of approximately 240,000 unique TCR beta nucleotide sequences per donor were sequenced, and about a sixth of those sequences were non-productive.

Library preparation was by the immunoSEQ multiplex PCR assay. The multiplex PCR relied on a mix of 60 forward primers for TCR Vbeta segments and 13 reverse primers for TCR Jbeta segments. A multiplex PCR assay on genomic DNA amplified the CDR3 region of rearranged TCR beta genes. The Illumina HiSeq System was used to sequence the amplified TCR beta libraries as 87-base-pair reads. As for the authors' bioinformatics: A later analysis counted 65 million to 90 million unique TCR beta chains across the 600 to 850 repertoires, and about 10 million of these chains were shared by at least two donors. Raw reads were error-corrected and collapsed into unique sequences with a nearest-neighbor algorithm that merged closely related sequences to remove PCR and sequencing errors. V, D and J gene segments were assigned by aligning CDR3 sequences to IMGT reference sequences. For a sequence to be retained, at least a six-nucleotide match to both a V gene segment and a J gene segment was required. Rearrangements were called productive when the CDR3 lacked stop codons and stayed in frame with V and J; all others were non-productive. Following IMGT convention, CDR3 was defined as the stretch from the second conserved V-encoded cysteine to the conserved J-encoded phenylalanine. The earlier analysis of about 620 of the donors excluded sequences that lacked an unambiguous match to a single V gene segment. An earlier analysis of 587 of the donors called V segments functional above 56.7% productive rearrangements and segregating when the between-donor standard deviation exceeded 5%. A statistical classification framework was built to diagnose cytomegalovirus status from the catalog of TCR beta chain sequences. In a later analysis, TCR nucleotide sequences were compared against IMGT/GENE-DB human TR gene sequences so that V and J genes could be assigned. A later analysis assigned CDR3 sequences and most-parsimonious VDJ recombination scenarios with the TCRdist pipeline. In a later analysis, each TCR beta chain was defined by its CDR3 amino acid sequence together with its V-gene family, and reads without a unique V-gene family were excluded. A later analysis removed 500 to 650 highly shared, low-generation-probability nucleotide sequences to deal with suspected cross-contamination and a sequencing artifact. In a later analysis, a clonal expansion index was calculated for each public chain from normalized within-repertoire ranks of inferred template counts. A later analysis computed generation probabilities with a VDJ recombination model fitted to out-of-frame rearrangements, and checked the results against IGoR. In a later analysis, hypergeometric tests were used to score TCR-TCR, TCR-HLA and TCR-CMV co-occurrence, with a repertoire-size bias correction applied to TCR pairs. To estimate false discovery rates, a later analysis permuted the HLA or CMV assignments 20 times. In a later analysis, co-occurring TCRs were grouped using DBSCAN, with TCRdist sequence similarity added in when clustering inside HLA-allele-positive subsets. Repertoires with fewer than 30,000 or more than 120,000 public chains were left out of co-occurrence clustering, as were about five repertoires with anomalous nucleotide sharing. This immuneACCESS table, as held by TCRdb, lists in-frame sequences with V and J called but not all clones. Of the missing ones, under half trace to an unresolved V gene in checked studies; the others have no known cause. V and J calls and clone size follow that table, whereas D and trimming were derived from the DNA. Counted in this sample were approximately 170,000 clones; just under 80% of them appeared once. Together, the top ten hold approximately 7% of the sample.

Of note for this clone: The specificity of this receptor is unknown. Qualities for individual bases were not recorded, and no much larger clone is one base off.

Based on the germline V gene (reference sequence), the CDR1 and CDR2 sequences are SEHNR and FQNEAQ. At the junction V is shortened by 0 bases and J by 6 bases; bases outside the gene matches: 11. The CDR3 holds 17 amino acids from the cysteine to the phenylalanine. Here the CDR3 DNA is all that survives: 51 bases in frame from base 1. The cohort was made up of 650 to 700 healthy bone marrow donors. At the time of sampling, all cohort members were nominally healthy, though unrecorded immune exposures were likely present. The donor tested CMV seropositive and was one of the 289 seropositive cohort members. A peripheral blood sample was provided by each donor, and peripheral blood mononuclear cells were used for TCR beta sequencing. The Qiagen DNeasy Blood Extraction Kit was used to extract genomic DNA from the blood cell samples. Overall results and qualifications from the work: The classifier was reported to diagnose cytomegalovirus status with high specificity and sensitivity in both the original and validation cohorts. A later analysis associated around 16,000 TCR beta sequences with specific HLA alleles at a false discovery rate of 0.05. Because counts were too low, approximately 18 rarely observed V segments, including chromosome 9 orphons, were excluded from the earlier analysis of 587 of the donors. The presence/absence analyses assumed that sequencing depth was roughly uniform across donors, and that assumption may not be true. A cluster of highly shared sequence variants was judged likely to be a technical artifact of the sequencing pipeline. A later analysis reported that several top co-occurrence clusters appeared linked to parvovirus B19, influenza, CMV and Epstein-Barr virus. A later analysis found that most CMV-associated TCR beta chains appeared HLA-restricted, with HLA associations seemingly driven largely by CMV exposure. In vitro tests confirmed that a few of the cytomegalovirus-associated TCR beta chains recognize cytomegalovirus antigens. In a later analysis, HLA-associated TCR beta chains showed more clonal expansion and lower generation probabilities than non-associated chains that were equally common. Strong co-occurrence of HLA alleles, especially DR and DQ, made assigning TCR associations to individual alleles difficult. Across donors, most TCR sequences were observed very rarely, whereas some public TCRs were present in many individuals. An association between a missense DCLRE1C variant and V-gene and J-gene trimming of TCR beta chains was found in a later genetic analysis and replicated in an independent cohort. The only immune exposure information available for the cohort was CMV serostatus. In an earlier analysis of approximately 590 of the donors, most TCR beta V segments appeared in productive rearrangements about 87% or about 30% of the time, broadly matching IMGT annotations. Some IMGT-functional V segments, including TRBV6-2 and TRBV6-3, could not be told apart with the 87-base-pair reads, so those segments were excluded. According to the authors, the approach could potentially be generalized to other disease states and immunological phenotypes. Linkage disequilibrium might explain the correlated functional status among segregating V segments, but an unknown experimental factor could not be excluded. HLA typing was unavailable for some donors at each locus, so association tests used only the typed subset. According to a later genetic analysis, donors in an Asian-associated ancestry cluster had fewer N-insertions in productive TCRs than the approximately 700-donor mean. A further reported finding was that TCR beta sequences accurately predicted the HLA-A and HLA-B alleles for most subjects in the first cohort. In the study, approximately 150 TCR beta chains were listed as associated with cytomegalovirus. In this cohort, only TCR beta chains were sequenced, and detectable features were limited by the absence of alpha or paired-chain data. In a later analysis, TCR association rates were found to vary across HLA loci, with the most associated TCRs seen for DRB1 alleles and the fewest for HLA-C alleles.

The chain joins TRBV7-9 to TRBJ2-3, with 8 bases in between that match TRBD1. The material sequenced was PBMCs. The sequence came from a woman aged 35 to 49 in good health and CMV-seropositive. The nucleotide sequence is given as TGTGCCAGCAGCTTAGCGCAAGGCAGGGGGCCGTTGGATACGCAGTATTTT. Translated, it reads CASSLAQGRGPLDTQYF.